The present T cell receptor (beta chain) was sequenced within a study of OX40 agonist ivuxolimab in advanced cancers. Looking at the study overall: Ivuxolimab, which targeted the costimulatory receptor OX40 (CD134), was an agonistic, fully human IgG2 monoclonal antibody. Intravenous ivuxolimab was administered to patients every 2 weeks at six dose levels: 0.01, 0.1, 0.3, 1.5, 3 and 10 mg/kg. Among the roughly 50 dose-escalation patients, around 19 had hepatocellular carcinoma, about 15 melanoma, 9 renal cell carcinoma and 9 head and neck cancer. The dose-escalation cohort was over 70% male with a mean age of approximately 60 years, ranging from about 23 to 85. Prior anti-PD-1, anti-PD-L1 or anti-CTLA-4 therapy was permitted, and approximately 39% of dose-escalation patients had received checkpoint inhibitors. Three dose-escalation patients achieved partial responses, one with hepatocellular carcinoma and two with cutaneous melanoma. The point of sequencing TCRbeta in the periphery was to test whether ivuxolimab changed TCR sequence diversity and drove clonal T-cell expansion. The paper describes the monotherapy dose-escalation part (N of about 52 patients) of the phase I trial of ivuxolimab. Findings and caveats that apply to the study as a whole: Low levels of normalized T-cell clonal expansion were also seen in some patients who did not respond. Partial responders in the 0.1-3.0 mg/kg groups had among the lowest normalized peripheral clonal expansion, especially among CD8+ T cells. The antigen specificity of the peripheral T cells that underwent clonal expansion was not determined. At doses of 0.1 to 3.0 mg/kg, clonal expansion of both CD4+ and CD8+ blood T cells was observed from baseline to week 6. After ivuxolimab, CD8+ T cells had more expanded clones than CD4+ T cells on average.

The germline V gene specifies SNHLY as CDR1 and FYNNEI as CDR2. The CDR3 goes from the cysteine to the phenylalanine over 14 residues. Kept here is only the CDR3 DNA, which spans 42 bases and is read in frame from base 1. The trial excluded patients who had a history of autoimmune disease or were on systemic immunosuppression. In every dose cohort, peripheral blood was drawn for TCR sequencing at baseline, cycle 4 day 1, and cycle 7 day 1. The samples were drawn from a first-in-human, open-label, multicenter phase I dose-escalation trial of ivuxolimab. Adults with locally advanced or metastatic melanoma, renal cell carcinoma, hepatocellular carcinoma or head and neck squamous cell carcinoma were enrolled in the trial. Before TCR sequencing, CD4+ and CD8+ T cells were separately sorted from peripheral blood. Genomic DNA was extracted from sorted cells for sequencing of the TCRbeta CDR3 region. TCRbeta CDR3 regions were sequenced using the immunoSEQ Assay. Held by TCRdb, this immuneACCESS table contains in-frame sequences only and omits some clones. Under half of the omission traces to an unresolved V gene where checked; the cause of the rest is unknown. The sample has about 35,000 clones on record, 82% of them singletons. The top ten clones comprise 23% of the sample.

On this clone itself: Its antigen remains unidentified. Germline and junction disagree at one end, which may indicate a read error.

The material sequenced was CD4+ or CD8+ T cells sorted from blood, taken in a trial of the OX40 agonist ivuxolimab. The chain is encoded by TRBV2 joined to TRBJ2-7, and possibly TRBD2, on 5 matching bases. The clonotype originates from an adult with an advanced solid tumor such as melanoma, head and neck, liver or kidney cancer. The CDR3 region reads CASREGPGTYEQYF. The DNA is as follows: TGTGCCAGCAGGGAAGGCCCGGGAACCTACGAGCAGTACTTC.